Listed here are 6 T cell receptor beta chains from one sample, sequenced in a study of T cell clusters in autoimmune cytopenias. TRB was amplified by touch-down multiplex PCR, primer pools A and B combined. TCRdb re-called the multiplex PCR reads; every CDR3 protein appears as one record, without DNA. This sample's table has about 6,200 distinct CDR3 sequences. TRB was amplified from roughly 250 ng of peripheral blood genomic DNA per sample. The sample taken for sequencing was peripheral blood. The receptors here all came from a human donor with an autoimmune cytopenia or autoimmune hepatitis (not recorded which).

The chain joins TRBV5-6 to TRBJ1-2. Germline CDR1 SGHDT, CDR2 YYEEEE. This CDR3 contains 14 residues. The CDR3 spells CASSLEGLGYGYTF. Complete variable domain (other parts from reference TRBV5-6 and TRBJ1-2): DAGVTQSPTHLIKTRGQQVTLRCSPKSGHDTVSWYQQALGQGPQFIFQYYEEEERQRGNFPDRFSGHQFPNYSSELNVNALLLGDSALYLCASSLEGLGYGYTFGSGTRLTVV.

This clonotype is labeled medium-sized based on frequency. The chain combines TRBV6-2 or TRBV6-3 with TRBJ1-1. Germline CDR1 is MNHEY and CDR2 is SVGEGT. The CDR3 spans 14 residues. The CDR3 sequence: CASSYSRGGTEAFF.

By frequency, this clonotype is medium-sized. This rearrangement joins TRBV7-9 to TRBJ1-1; absent DNA, TCRdb's TRBD1 call cannot be checked. Germline V gene data show CDR1 as SEHNR and CDR2 as FQNEAQ (reference sequence). This CDR3 has 17 amino acids. CDR3 sequence: CASSLGGTGGVRGEAFF.

The chain carries TRBV13 and TRBJ2-7; the TCRdb call, TRBD1, lacks DNA for checking. The CDR3 has 13 residues. In germline, CDR1 is PRHDT, CDR2 FYEKMQ (reference sequence). The CDR3 sequence: CASSPGAGVEQYF.

The chain joins TRBV5-1 to TRBJ2-2. CDR3 length: 13 residues. Germline assignment: CDR1 SGHRS and CDR2 YFSETQ. The chain's CDR3 is CASSFRISGELFF.

The V call is TRBV28, the J call TRBJ1-3; TCRdb outputs TRBD1, but without DNA this stays unchecked. Germline V lookup: CDR1 MDHEN, CDR2 SYDVKM. CDR3 length: 17 residues. This chain's CDR3 is CASSFQGGGSSGNTIYF. Drawing the rest from reference TRBV28 and TRBJ1-3, the complete variable domain is DVKVTQSSRYLVKRTGEKVFLECVQDMDHENMFWYRQDPGLGLRLIYFSYDVKMKEKGDIPEGYSVSREKKERFSLILESASTNQTSMYLCASSFQGGGSSGNTIYFGEGSWLTVV.